This entry is about one T cell receptor (beta chain). The method was immunoSEQ multiplex PCR; TCRdb's version includes in-frame clones alone and lacks a portion of them. The sample includes about 230,000 clones, around four fifths of them seen just once. This sample was taken from a study of blood T cell repertoires in COVID-19. About the study: Donors in the United States, Italy and Spain gave samples during acute or convalescent COVID-19.

The J segment lost 7 bases and the V segment lost 5 bases, leaving 7 bases of the junction unmatched. The CDR3 contains 15 residues. Germline V lookup: CDR1 MDHEN, CDR2 SYDVKM. The V call is TRBV28, the J call TRBJ2-1; TRBD2 agrees at 11 bases. Sequenced: peripheral blood. The sequence came from an older woman with active or convalescent COVID-19. CDR3 in amino acids: CASSPGTSGFNEQFF. Written as DNA, the CDR3 is TGTGCCAGCAGTCCCGGGACTAGCGGCTTTAATGAGCAGTTCTTC. Full variable domain (missing parts from reference TRBV28 and TRBJ2-1): DVKVTQSSRYLVKRTGEKVFLECVQDMDHENMFWYRQDPGLGLRLIYFSYDVKMKEKGDIPEGYSVSREKKERFSLILESASTNQTSMYLCASSPGTSGFNEQFFGPGTRLTVL.